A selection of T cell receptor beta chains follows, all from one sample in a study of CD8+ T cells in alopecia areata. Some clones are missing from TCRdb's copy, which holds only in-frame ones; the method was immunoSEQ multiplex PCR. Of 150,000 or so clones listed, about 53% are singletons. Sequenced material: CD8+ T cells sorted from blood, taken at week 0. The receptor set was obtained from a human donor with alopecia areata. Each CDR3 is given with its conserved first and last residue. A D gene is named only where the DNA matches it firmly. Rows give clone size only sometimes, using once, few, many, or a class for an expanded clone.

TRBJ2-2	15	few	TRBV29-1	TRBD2	TGCAGCGTTGAAGAGGCCGGGACTAGGGCCGGGGAGCTGTTTTTT	CSVEEAGTRAGELFF
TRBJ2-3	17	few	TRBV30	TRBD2	TGTGCCTGGACGACTAGCGGGGGGGCCGTGGGAACAGATACGCAGTATTTT	CAWTTSGGAVGTDTQYF
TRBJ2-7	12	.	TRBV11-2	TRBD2	TGTGCCAGCAGCTCGGGGGGCTACGAGCAGTACTTC	CASSSGGYEQYF
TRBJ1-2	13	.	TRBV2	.	TGTGCCAGCAGTCGCCGGGACATCCCGAGCTACACCTTC	CASSRRDIPSYTF
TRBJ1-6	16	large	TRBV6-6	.	TGTGCCAGCAGTTACCCCCGTGCGGAGACAAATTCACCCCTCCACTTT	CASSYPRAETNSPLHF
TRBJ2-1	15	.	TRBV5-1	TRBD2	TGCGCCAGCAGCTTAGGACTAGCGTCCTACAATGAGCAGTTCTTC	CASSLGLASYNEQFF
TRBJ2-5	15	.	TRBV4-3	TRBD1	TGCGCCAGCAGCCAAGCTGACAGGGATGGGGAGACCCAGTACTTC	CASSQADRDGETQYF
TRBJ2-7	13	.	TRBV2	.	TGTGCCAGCAGTGAAACGGATGTCTACGAGCAGTACTTC	CASSETDVYEQYF
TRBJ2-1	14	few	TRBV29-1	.	TGCAGCGTTGGGGAGACTAACGTCTTTGATGAGCAGTTCTTC	CSVGETNVFDEQFF
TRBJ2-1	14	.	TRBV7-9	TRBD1	TGTGCCAGCAGCCTGACAGGGGGACAGGATGAGCAGTTCTTC	CASSLTGGQDEQFF
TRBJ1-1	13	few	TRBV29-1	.	TGCAGCGTTGCTCAGGGGTTGAGGACTGAAGCTTTCTTT	CSVAQGLRTEAFF